Shown below are 27 T cell receptor beta chains from a single sample sequenced in a study of OX40 agonist ivuxolimab in advanced cancers. To prepare the library, the immunoSEQ multiplex PCR assay was applied. What TCRdb holds here is the immuneACCESS table cut down to in-frame rearrangements. Part of the clones is not present; checked against another copy, under half of the missing clones reflect an unresolved V gene, and the others are unexplained. The sample data list tens of thousands of clones, and about 89% of these were observed just once. About 4% of the sample comes from the top ten. The source material was CD4+ or CD8+ T cells sorted from blood, sampled in a trial of the OX40 agonist ivuxolimab. These TCRs come from an adult with an advanced solid tumor such as melanoma, head and neck, liver or kidney cancer.

The chain is built from TRBV19 and TRBJ1-1; 7 bases are shared with TRBD1. This CDR3 is built from 14 residues. Germline CDR1 and CDR2: LNHDA and SQIVND (reference sequence). V was clipped by 5 bases and J by 5 bases; unmatched bases: 8. CDR3 nucleotide sequence: TGTGCCAGTAGTCTCAGGGGGGGATGGACTGAAGCTTTCTTT. This gives the protein CASSLRGGWTEAFF. Supplemented by reference TRBV19 and TRBJ1-1, the full variable domain reads DGGITQSPKYLFRKEGQNVTLSCEQNLNHDAMYWYRQDPGQGLRLIYYSQIVNDFQKGDIAEGYSVSREKKESFPLTVTSAQKNPTAFYLCASSLRGGWTEAFFGQGTRLTVV.

The chain joins TRBV14 to TRBJ1-4, with TRBD1 identical over 9 bases. The length of the CDR3 is 16 residues. With 2 bases clipped from V and 8 bases from J, the junction kept 9 bases outside the gene matches. In germline, CDR1 is SGHDN, CDR2 FVKESK. The CDR3 DNA reads as TGTGCCAGCAGCCAATCAAACAGGGGGCGGTACGAAAAACTGTTTTTT. Amino acid sequence: CASSQSNRGRYEKLFF.

V usage is TRBV2 and J usage is TRBJ1-3, with D unresolved. The germline CDR1 and CDR2 sequences are SNHLY and FYNNEI. The CDR3 is 11 residues long. Between the trimmed V and J ends, which lost 4 bases and 4 bases, there was a span of 2 bases. The CDR3 region is CASSAGNTIYF. CDR3 nucleotides: TGTGCCAGCAGTGCGGGAAACACCATATATTTT.

This chain uses TRBV29-1 with TRBJ1-1; no firm D call. Germline V gene lookup returns CDR1 SQVTM and CDR2 ANQGSEA. Deletions cut 3 bases from V and 5 bases from J, with 10 bases between. CDR3 length: 12 residues. CDR3 loop: CSVDGLGTEAFF. The CDR3 DNA reads as TGCAGCGTTGATGGGTTAGGGACTGAAGCTTTCTTT.

The gene calls are TRBV19 and TRBJ2-4; TRBD2 agrees at 11 bases. CDR3 length equals 13 residues. With 8 bases clipped from V and 8 bases from J, the junction kept 5 bases outside the gene matches. Germline lookup yields CDR1 LNHDA and CDR2 SQIVND (reference sequence). Written as DNA, the CDR3 is TGTGCCAGTCGTAGCGGGGGGGCGGACATTCAGTACTTC. Translating it yields CASRSGGADIQYF.

The chain employs TRBV4-2 and TRBJ2-2; 10 positions agree with TRBD2. J lost 6 bases, V lost 1 base, and 11 bases had no gene match. Per the germline V gene, CDR1 is LGHNA and CDR2 is YNFKEQ. The CDR3 covers 18 residues. CDR3 sequence reads: CASSQGSSSGGAAGELFF. The CDR3 DNA reads TGTGCCAGCAGCCAAGGGTCGTCCAGCGGGGGGGCTGCCGGGGAGCTGTTTTTT.

This clone was seen once. This chain connects TRBV7-2 to TRBJ2-1, with TRBD2 matching 7 bases. Germline CDR1 and CDR2: SGHTA and FQGNSA. V trimming: 6 bases; J trimming: 5 bases; junction bases outside the gene matches: 10. CDR3 size: 15 residues. The chain's CDR3 is CASRQRASGHNEQFF. CDR3 DNA sequence: TGTGCCAGCAGGCAAAGGGCTAGCGGCCACAATGAGCAGTTCTTC. Supplemented by reference TRBV7-2 and TRBJ2-1, the full variable domain reads GAGVSQSPSNKVTEKGKDVELRCDPISGHTALYWYRQSLGQGLEFLIYFQGNSAPDKSGLPSDRFSAERTGGSVSTLTIQRTQQEDSAVYLCASRQRASGHNEQFFGPGTRLTVL.

The chain has TRBV14 and TRBJ1-3, with D possibly matching TRBD1 (6 bases). The CDR3 runs to 14 residues. The germline gives CDR1 SGHDN, CDR2 FVKESK. V lost 4 bases, J lost 9 bases, and 16 bases lay in between. CDR3 nucleotide sequence: TGTGCCAGCAGCCCTTATTCGGGGGACACCACCATATATTTT. It specifies CASSPYSGDTTIYF.

The rearrangement uses TRBV4-3 and TRBJ1-2; no definite D call. The CDR3 totals 15 residues. Trimming stripped 0 bases from V and 5 bases from J, with 13 bases between. Germline CDR1 and CDR2: LGHNA and YSLEER. For the CDR3, the DNA is TGCGCCAGCAGCCAAGAGGGCAGAAGTATTTATGGCTACACCTTC. As protein: CASSQEGRSIYGYTF.

The chain links TRBV19 to TRBJ2-1; 9 bases are shared with TRBD2. The CDR3 consists of 13 residues. J lost 6 bases, V lost 5 bases, and 2 bases had no gene match. CDR1 and CDR2 from the germline V gene are LNHDA and SQIVND (reference sequence). CDR3 in DNA: TGTGCCAGTAGTCGAGCGGGAGGCAATGAGCAGTTCTTC. This sequence encodes CASSRAGGNEQFF.

The chain uses TRBV9 and TRBJ1-5; D is perhaps TRBD1 (5 bases). The CDR3 runs 15 residues. The germline V and J ends were trimmed by 3 bases and 6 bases, with 16 bases remaining between them. Per germline, CDR1 SGDLS and CDR2 YYNGEE. The DNA for the CDR3 is TGTGCCAGCAGCGCGGACGGGGGTGGGAGTCAGCCCCAGCATTTT. Its translation is CASSADGGGSQPQHF.

The chain employs TRBV10-3 and TRBJ1-1, with 9 nucleotides matching TRBD1. The CDR3 is made up of 16 amino acids. With V trimmed by 4 bases and J by 3 bases, 9 bases remained unmatched. CDR1 and CDR2 from the germline V gene are ENHRY and SYGVKD. CDR3 amino acids: CAISGGQGGVDTEAFF. DNA for the CDR3: TGTGCCATCAGTGGGGGACAGGGCGGTGTCGACACTGAAGCTTTCTTT.

The rearrangement links TRBV5-6 to TRBJ1-5; D is perhaps TRBD1 (5 bases). CDR1 and CDR2 from the germline V gene are SGHDT and YYEEEE. Trimming removed 4 bases from V and 1 base from J, with 12 bases in between. CDR3 length: 15 amino acids. The CDR3 loop is CASSTGHLSNQPQHF. CDR3 nucleotide sequence: TGTGCCAGCAGCACAGGACACCTCAGCAATCAGCCCCAGCATTTT.

This clone was seen only once. The chain is built from TRBV7-8 and TRBJ2-5; D is perhaps TRBD1 (6 bases). Germline-derived CDR1 and CDR2 are SGHVS and FQNEAQ. The length of the CDR3 is 15 residues. V was cut by 5 bases and J by 2 bases, with 15 bases left in between. CDR3 loop: CASSPPGHSQETQYF. CDR3 coding DNA: TGTGCCAGCAGCCCCCCGGGACATTCTCAAGAGACCCAGTACTTC.

The chain has TRBV10-2 and TRBJ2-7, with D hard to call. V was cut by 3 bases and J by 5 bases, with 2 bases left in between. Germline values: CDR1 WSHSY, CDR2 SAAADI. There are 10 residues in the CDR3. The CDR3 spells CASSDNEQYF. The CDR3 region has the DNA TGCGCCAGCAGTGACAACGAGCAGTACTTC.

This chain connects TRBV6-4 to TRBJ2-7, with a tentative D call TRBD1 (6 bases). Trimming shortened V by 0 bases and J by 8 bases, and 11 bases separated the two germline ends. Per the germline V gene, CDR1 is MRHNA and CDR2 is SNTAGT. The CDR3 consists of 13 residues. The CDR3 here is CASSDSTGRQQYF. CDR3 sequence (DNA): TGTGCCAGCAGTGACTCGACAGGTCGACAGCAGTACTTC.

This clone is a singleton in its sample. The chain links TRBV27 to TRBJ2-1; TRBD2 matches 8 bases. Germline values: CDR1 MNHEY, CDR2 SMNVEV (reference sequence). Trimming removed 5 bases from V and 5 bases from J; junction bases left unmatched: 11. The CDR3 is 16 residues long. CDR3 nucleotides: TGTGCCAGCAGTCTTGGCGGGAGGACCGCTCACAATGAGCAGTTCTTC. This gives the protein CASSLGGRTAHNEQFF.

The chain combines TRBV9 with TRBJ2-3; D perhaps matches TRBD2 (6 bases). CDR3 length: 15 amino acids. Germline CDR1 SGDLS, CDR2 YYNGEE. With 0 bases removed from V and 2 bases from J, the gap between germline ends came to 10 bases. The CDR3, as DNA: TGTGCCAGCAGCGTAGGGGACTTTCCCACAGATACGCAGTATTTT. Amino acids: CASSVGDFPTDTQYF.

This chain uses TRBV6-5 with TRBJ1-1, with 9 nucleotides matching TRBD1. CDR3 length: 13 residues. CDR1 MNHEY and CDR2 SVGAGI come from the germline V gene. With 2 bases clipped from V and 7 bases from J, the junction kept 2 bases outside the gene matches. The CDR3 nucleotides are TGTGCCAGCAGTTACCCGGGACAGGGTGAAGCTTTCTTT. Protein sequence: CASSYPGQGEAFF.

V and J are TRBV9 and TRBJ1-2, with D possibly being TRBD1 (6 bases). V lost 3 bases and J 2 bases, leaving 20 bases between the germline ends. From germline, CDR1 is SGDLS and CDR2 YYNGEE. The CDR3 sequence is 17 residues long. CDR3 region: CASSGWTADPKNYGYTF. The DNA for the CDR3 is TGTGCCAGCAGCGGCTGGACAGCCGATCCCAAGAACTATGGCTACACCTTC.

V usage is TRBV4-3 and J usage is TRBJ1-2; D may be TRBD1 (6 bases). Germline assignment: CDR1 LGHNA and CDR2 YSLEER. The CDR3 contains 15 residues. V was trimmed by 1 base and J by 7 bases, leaving 16 bases between them. This CDR3 is CASSQAHLTGRGYTF. CDR3 nucleotide sequence: TGCGCCAGCAGCCAAGCTCATCTCACAGGGCGTGGCTACACCTTC.

J is TRBJ2-3 and V is TRBV5-4; D remains unclear. CDR1 SGHNT and CDR2 YYREEE come from the germline V gene (reference sequence). The CDR3 totals 14 residues. The germline V and J ends were trimmed by 0 bases and 2 bases, with 7 bases remaining between them. The CDR3 sequence: CASSLAGSTDTQYF. In DNA form, the CDR3 reads TGTGCCAGCAGCTTGGCTGGGTCCACAGATACGCAGTATTTT.

The CDR3 is CASSLTADTQYF. The CDR3 region has the DNA TGCGCCAGCAGCTTGACGGCAGATACGCAGTATTTT. This chain connects TRBV5-1 to TRBJ2-3; unclear D gene. With 1 base removed from V and 4 bases from J, the gap between germline ends came to 4 bases. The CDR3 spans 12 residues. Germline CDR1 SGHRS, CDR2 YFSETQ.

The chain carries TRBV4-1 and TRBJ2-1; 9 positions match TRBD1. This CDR3 region has 14 residues. V dropped 0 bases and J dropped 8; count of bases not matched to a gene: 2. Germline CDR1 reads MGHRA; CDR2 reads YSYEKL. The CDR3 DNA reads TGCGCCAGCAGCCAAGAGGGACAGGGCTATGAGCAGTTCTTC. Translated, it gives CASSQEGQGYEQFF.

V and J are TRBV27 and TRBJ1-1, with D possibly being TRBD1 (6 bases). Trimming removed 5 bases from V and 11 bases from J, with 15 bases in between. The germline gives CDR1 MNHEY, CDR2 SMNVEV (reference sequence). The CDR3 is 12 residues long. CDR3 nucleotide sequence: TGTGCCAGCAGTATACGAGGGGGTGAGGCTTTCTTT. Translation gives CASSIRGGEAFF.

The gene calls are TRBV25-1 and TRBJ1-1; TRBD1 is a possible D gene (6 bases). Germline assignment: CDR1 MGHDK and CDR2 SYGVNS. The CDR3 sequence is 17 residues long. The ends were cut back, 4 bases at V and 5 bases at J, with 23 bases in the middle. The CDR3 nucleotides read TGTGCCAGCAGTGGATGGTCCCTTCGGACAGCGAGTACTGAAGCTTTCTTT. Translated: CASSGWSLRTASTEAFF. Complete variable domain (other parts from reference TRBV25-1 and TRBJ1-1): EADIYQTPRYLVIGTGKKITLECSQTMGHDKMYWYQQDPGMELHLIHYSYGVNSTEKGDLSSESTVSRIRTEHFPLTLESARPSHTSQYLCASSGWSLRTASTEAFFGQGTRLTVV.

This chain connects TRBV6-5 to TRBJ2-3, with 7 bases identical to TRBD1. The length of the CDR3 is 13 residues. V shed 5 bases, J shed 11 bases, and the junction held 10 bases outside the gene matches. The germline V gene encodes CDR1 MNHEY and CDR2 SVGAGI. Here the CDR3 DNA reads TGTGCCAGCAGTGAGTGGACAGGTATGCTGCAGTATTTT. Encoded protein: CASSEWTGMLQYF.